This T cell receptor (beta chain) was profiled in a study of cytomegalovirus exposure and HLA in healthy donors. Both 60 Vbeta primers and 13 Jbeta primers went into the PCR. Assay: immunoSEQ multiplex PCR; the TCRdb copy retains only in-frame clones and omits some. The sample comprises under 200,000 clones, 70% to 85% of which are singletons, and approximately 0.7% rests with the top ten. The CDR3 runs 16 residues. The germline gives CDR1 LGHNA, CDR2 YNFKEQ. The V gene end was trimmed by 4 bases and the J gene end by 6 bases; junction bases not matched to a gene: 5. Only a few counts were recorded for this clone.

The sequenced sample consisted of PBMCs. The clonotype originates from a middle-aged woman in good health and CMV-seronegative. V usage is TRBV4-2 and J usage is TRBJ2-2, with 13 bases identical to TRBD2. CDR3 region: CASSRTSGSGAGELFF. CDR3 bases: TGTGCCAGCAGCCGGACTAGCGGGAGTGGGGCCGGGGAGCTGTTTTTT.